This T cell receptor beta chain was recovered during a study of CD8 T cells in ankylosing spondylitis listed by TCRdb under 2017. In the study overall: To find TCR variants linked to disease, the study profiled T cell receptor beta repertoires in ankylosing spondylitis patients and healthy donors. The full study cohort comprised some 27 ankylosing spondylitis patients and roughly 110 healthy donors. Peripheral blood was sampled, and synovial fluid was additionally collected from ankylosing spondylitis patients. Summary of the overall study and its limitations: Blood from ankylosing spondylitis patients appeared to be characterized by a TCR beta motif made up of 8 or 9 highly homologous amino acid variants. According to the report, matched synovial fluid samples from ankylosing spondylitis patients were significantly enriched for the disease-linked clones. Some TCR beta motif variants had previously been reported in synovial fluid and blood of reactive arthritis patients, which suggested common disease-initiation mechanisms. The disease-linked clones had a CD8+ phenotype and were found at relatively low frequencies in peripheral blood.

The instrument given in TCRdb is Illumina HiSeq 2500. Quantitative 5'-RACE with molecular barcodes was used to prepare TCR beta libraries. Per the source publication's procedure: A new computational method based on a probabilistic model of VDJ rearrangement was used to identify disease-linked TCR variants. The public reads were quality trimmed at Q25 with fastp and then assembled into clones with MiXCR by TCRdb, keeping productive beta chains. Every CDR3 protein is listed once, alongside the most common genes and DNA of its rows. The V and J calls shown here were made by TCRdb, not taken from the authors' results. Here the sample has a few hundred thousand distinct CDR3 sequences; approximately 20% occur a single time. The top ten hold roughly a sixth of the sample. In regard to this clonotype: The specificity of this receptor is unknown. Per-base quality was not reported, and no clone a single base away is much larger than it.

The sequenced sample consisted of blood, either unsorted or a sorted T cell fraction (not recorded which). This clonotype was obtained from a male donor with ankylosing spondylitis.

This receptor has the CDR3 CASSRRSGSPYDEQFF. In nucleotides, the sequence is TGTGCCAGCAGCCGACGAAGCGGGAGTCCCTATGATGAGCAGTTCTTC. The rearrangement joined TRBV5-6 to TRBJ2-1; TRBD2 aligns with 8 central bases. The CDR3, from cysteine to phenylalanine, totals 16 residues. The sequence is cut down to CDR3 DNA, 48 bases in frame from base 1. V has 4 bases trimmed and J has 8 bases trimmed; junction bases matching no gene number 14. From a lookup of the germline V gene, CDR1 and CDR2 are SGHDT and YYEEEE.